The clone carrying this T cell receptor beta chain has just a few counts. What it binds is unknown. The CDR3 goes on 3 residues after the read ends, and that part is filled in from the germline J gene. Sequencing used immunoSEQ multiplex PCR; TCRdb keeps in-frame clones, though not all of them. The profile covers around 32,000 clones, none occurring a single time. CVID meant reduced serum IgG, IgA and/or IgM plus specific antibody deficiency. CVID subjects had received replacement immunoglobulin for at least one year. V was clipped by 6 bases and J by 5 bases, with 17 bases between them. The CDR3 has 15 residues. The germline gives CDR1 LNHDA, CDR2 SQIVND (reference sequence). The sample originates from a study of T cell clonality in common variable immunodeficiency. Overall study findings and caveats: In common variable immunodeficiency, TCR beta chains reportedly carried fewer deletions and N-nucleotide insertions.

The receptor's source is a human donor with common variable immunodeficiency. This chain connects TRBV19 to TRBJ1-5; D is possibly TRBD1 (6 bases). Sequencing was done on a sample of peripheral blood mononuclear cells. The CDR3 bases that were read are TGTGCCAGTAGACCAGGGGTAGGGATGGATCAGCCC. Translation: CASRPGVGMDQP. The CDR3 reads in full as CASRPGVGMDQPQHF. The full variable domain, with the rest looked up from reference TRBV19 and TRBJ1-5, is DGGITQSPKYLFRKEGQNVTLSCEQNLNHDAMYWYRQDPGQGLRLIYYSQIVNDFQKGDIAEGYSVSREKKESFPLTVTSAQKNPTAFYLCASRPGVGMDQPQHFGDGTRLSIL.